Presented here are 27 T cell receptor beta chains from one specimen sequenced in a study of cytomegalovirus exposure and HLA in healthy donors. The PCR used 60 Vbeta and 13 Jbeta primers. Sequencing was performed with immunoSEQ multiplex PCR; in TCRdb, only in-frame clones are kept and a portion is missing. The sample includes 65,000 to 75,000 clones, about 73% of them seen just once. Input material: PBMCs. These receptors all stem from a woman in her fifties or sixties in good health and CMV-seropositive.

This clone was seen only once. The V and J genes are TRBV6-5 and TRBJ2-7, with D tentatively TRBD1 (6 bases). Germline V gives CDR1 MNHEY, CDR2 SVGAGI. The CDR3 is 13 residues long. Trimming stripped 6 bases from V and 1 base from J, with 10 bases between. Here the CDR3 reads CASRETGSYEQYF. In DNA form, the CDR3 reads TGTGCCAGCAGGGAGACAGGTTCCTACGAGCAGTACTTC.

J is TRBJ2-3 and V is TRBV9; 9 bases align to TRBD2. The CDR3 has 16 amino acids. Trimming cost V 4 bases and J 3 bases; bases outside gene matches: 9. CDR1 and CDR2 from the germline V gene are SGDLS and YYNGEE. This chain's CDR3 is CASSPEGGGATDTQYF. CDR3 in DNA: TGTGCCAGCAGCCCAGAGGGCGGGGGGGCAACAGATACGCAGTATTTT.

V and J are TRBV7-2 and TRBJ2-1; D possibly corresponds to TRBD1 (5 bases). Germline assignment: CDR1 SGHTA and CDR2 FQGNSA. V was pared by 5 bases and J by 5 bases, with 13 bases between. The length of the CDR3 is 14 residues. The CDR3 coding sequence is TGTGCCAGCAGCCGAGATCCCAGGGACAATGAGCAGTTCTTC. Translated: CASSRDPRDNEQFF.

V usage is TRBV11-2 and J usage is TRBJ1-1; TRBD1 matches 7 bases. The V and J ends lost 6 bases and 1 base, in that order; junction bases with no gene match: 5. The CDR3 contains 14 residues. Germline V gene sequence: CDR1 SGHAT, CDR2 FQNNGV. The CDR3 DNA follows: TGTGCCAGCAGTTGGACAGGCACGAACACTGAAGCTTTCTTT. Protein product: CASSWTGTNTEAFF.

The rearrangement links TRBV13 to TRBJ2-4; 10 positions match TRBD1. Germline-derived CDR1 and CDR2 are PRHDT and FYEKMQ (reference sequence). The CDR3 spans 17 residues. The J segment lost 3 bases and the V segment lost 5 bases, leaving 10 bases of the junction unmatched. Here the CDR3 reads CASSTTGTGVDKNIQYF. CDR3 nucleotides: TGTGCCAGCAGCACAACCGGGACAGGGGTGGACAAAAACATTCAGTACTTC.

Worth noting for this clone: This CDR3 is also generated by other DNA sequences in the sample. This chain connects TRBV5-4 to TRBJ2-1, with D unresolved. V was trimmed by 0 bases and J by 4 bases, leaving 8 bases between them. The V gene's germline CDR1 is SGHNT and CDR2 YYREEE (reference sequence). CDR3 length: 14 amino acids. Here the CDR3 reads CASSLGSEYNEQFF. Here the CDR3 DNA reads TGTGCCAGCAGCTTGGGCTCCGAGTACAATGAGCAGTTCTTC.

The gene calls are TRBV11-2 and TRBJ2-1; no clear D gene. The CDR3 has 11 amino acids. Germline lookup yields CDR1 SGHAT and CDR2 FQNNGV. V gave up 5 bases and J gave up 12 bases, with 11 bases separating them. CDR3 coding DNA: TGTGCCAGCAGCCCCCAATATAGGCAGTTCTTC. This codes for CASSPQYRQFF. The full variable domain, in which reference TRBV11-2 and TRBJ2-1 provide the parts outside the CDR3, is EAGVAQSPRYKIIEKRQSVAFWCNPISGHATLYWYQQILGQGPKLLIQFQNNGVVDDSQLPKDRFSAERLKGVDSTLKIQPAKLEDSAVYLCASSPQYRQFFGPGTRLTVL.

This chain uses TRBV5-1 with TRBJ2-2, with D possibly TRBD2 on 6 matching bases. The CDR3 runs 14 residues. Germline CDR1 and CDR2: SGHRS and YFSETQ. V lost 3 bases and J 3 bases, leaving 9 bases between the germline ends. CDR3 sequence: CASSSGEDTGELFF. In nucleotides, the CDR3 is TGCGCCAGCAGCTCGGGAGAGGACACCGGGGAGCTGTTTTTT.

The rearrangement uses TRBV2 and TRBJ2-1, with D unresolved. V lost 4 bases, J lost 8 bases, and 12 bases lay in between. CDR3 length: 13 residues. Per the germline V gene, CDR1 is SNHLY and CDR2 is FYNNEI. The CDR3 DNA follows: TGTGCCAGCAGTGTCAGTCCCTCCCATGAGCAGTTCTTC. Protein product: CASSVSPSHEQFF.

A few counts support this clone. The chain joins TRBV5-1 to TRBJ1-2; TRBD1 is a possible D gene (5 bases). This CDR3 has 13 residues. The V gene's germline CDR1 is SGHRS and CDR2 YFSETQ. V was cut by 0 bases and J by 6 bases, with 9 bases left in between. The CDR3 nucleotides read TGCGCCAGCAGCTTGGCGGCAGGGAATGGCTACACCTTC. It is translated as CASSLAAGNGYTF.

CDR3 amino acids: CASSAGVREKLFF. In DNA form, the CDR3 reads TGTGCCAGCAGTGCGGGGGTGCGGGAAAAACTGTTTTTT. The gene calls are TRBV2 and TRBJ1-4, with D tentatively TRBD1 (5 bases). Germline values: CDR1 SNHLY, CDR2 FYNNEI. This CDR3 is built from 13 residues. V dropped 4 bases and J dropped 8 bases, with 11 bases sitting between them.

The chain links TRBV6-5 to TRBJ2-5; TRBD1 aligns across 7 bases. After removal of 6 bases from V and 4 bases from J, the junction contained 11 bases not matched to a gene. CDR1 and CDR2 (germline): MNHEY, SVGAGI. The CDR3 runs to 15 residues. The CDR3 DNA sequence: TGTGCCAGCAGCCTCCCCGGACAGGTCGGAGAGACCCAGTACTTC. Its translation: CASSLPGQVGETQYF.

V is TRBV4-2 and J is TRBJ2-7, with D hard to call. Looked up from germline, CDR1 is LGHNA and CDR2 is YNFKEQ. The germline V and J ends were trimmed by 1 base and 3 bases, with 13 bases remaining between them. This CDR3 is built from 15 residues. The CDR3 nucleotides read TGTGCCAGCAGCCAAGCGTCTCAGGTGGGCTACGAGCAGTACTTC. This translates into CASSQASQVGYEQYF.

The chain uses TRBV4-2 and TRBJ1-2; no clear D gene. Germline values: CDR1 LGHNA, CDR2 YNFKEQ. Trimming shortened V by 0 bases and J by 5 bases, and 10 bases separated the two germline ends. The CDR3 length is 14 residues. The CDR3 coding sequence is TGTGCCAGCAGCCAAGATCTGGGCAGTTATGGCTACACCTTC. As protein: CASSQDLGSYGYTF.

V is TRBV6-4 and J is TRBJ2-1, with 7 nucleotides matching TRBD2. The V segment lost 2 bases and the J segment 3 bases; nucleotides outside the gene matches: 4. From germline, CDR1 is MRHNA and CDR2 SNTAGT. This CDR3 has 15 residues. The CDR3, as DNA: TGTGCCAGCAGTGACCGTCCGGGGGGCTACAATGAGCAGTTCTTC. Encoded protein: CASSDRPGGYNEQFF.

The chain has TRBV18 and TRBJ1-5, with a tentative D call TRBD1 (6 bases). The CDR3 extends over 16 amino acids. The germline V gene encodes CDR1 KGHSH and CDR2 LQKENI. Trimming shortened V by 3 bases and J by 0 bases, and 12 bases separated the two germline ends. DNA for the CDR3: TGTGCCAGCTCACCCCTTGGACAGTATAGCAATCAGCCCCAGCATTTT. This codes for CASSPLGQYSNQPQHF. Complete variable domain (other parts from reference TRBV18 and TRBJ1-5): NAGVMQNPRHLVRRRGQEARLRCSPMKGHSHVYWYRQLPEEGLKFMVYLQKENIIDESGMPKERFSAEFPKEGPSILRIQQVVRGDSAAYFCASSPLGQYSNQPQHFGDGTRLSIL.

The table lists this clone with a count of one. The genes are TRBV5-1 and TRBJ2-7; 10 bases align to TRBD1. The germline CDR1 and CDR2 sequences are SGHRS and YFSETQ. The trim removed 3 bases at V and 7 bases at J, leaving 13 bases unmatched. This CDR3 is 16 amino acids long. DNA of the CDR3: TGCGCCAGCAGCTCCACCGGGACAGGGGAAGGAGGGGAGCAGTACTTC. This gives the protein CASSSTGTGEGGEQYF.

This chain uses TRBV18 with TRBJ2-1; 11 bases are a match to TRBD2. CDR1 and CDR2 from the germline V gene are KGHSH and LQKENI. The CDR3 sequence is 18 residues long. Trimming at V came to 2 bases and at J to 4 bases, leaving 10 bases not matched to a gene. The CDR3 DNA follows: TGTGCCAGCTCACCAATCGGTACTAGCGGGGGCCAATACAATGAGCAGTTCTTC. Amino acid sequence: CASSPIGTSGGQYNEQFF.

This clone has ten or more counts. CDR3 nucleotide sequence: TGTGCCAGCAGCCTACTACGAGACACCTTC. This codes for CASSLLRDTF. The rearrangement joins TRBV5-8 to TRBJ1-2; D unresolved. This CDR3 spans 10 amino acids. V shed 4 bases and J shed 12 bases, with 10 bases lying between them. Germline V gives CDR1 SGHTS, CDR2 YDEGEE. Looking up the rest from reference TRBV5-8 and TRBJ1-2 gives the full variable domain: EAGVTQSPTHLIKTRGQQATLRCSPISGHTSVYWYQQALGLGLQFLLWYDEGEERNRGNFPPRFSGRQFPNYSSELNVNALELEDSALYLCASSLLRDTFGSGTRLTVV.

The chain joins TRBV7-9 to TRBJ2-3, with 10 bases fitting TRBD2. Germline trimming cut 4 bases from V and 5 bases from J; bases unmatched to any gene: 3. The germline V gene encodes CDR1 SEHNR and CDR2 FQNEAQ (reference sequence). This CDR3 contains 14 residues. In DNA, the CDR3 is TGTGCCAGCAGCTGGGGACTAGCGTTAGATACGCAGTATTTT. Its protein is CASSWGLALDTQYF.

The chain uses TRBV27 and TRBJ2-3; 7 nucleotides align to TRBD1. V lost 5 bases and J lost 5; bases outside the gene matches: 13. This CDR3 is 16 amino acids long. Per germline, CDR1 MNHEY and CDR2 SMNVEV (reference sequence). CDR3 amino acids: CASSPRGAGGRDTQYF. The DNA of the CDR3 is TGTGCCAGCAGTCCGAGGGGCGCAGGGGGTAGAGATACGCAGTATTTT.

V is TRBV2 and J is TRBJ1-5; perhaps TRBD1 as D (5 bases). Trimming took 8 bases from V and 4 from J, leaving 15 bases between them. Germline-derived CDR1 and CDR2 are SNHLY and FYNNEI. This CDR3 contains 14 residues. The CDR3 nucleotides read TGTGCCAGCGGCCAGGGCAGCTTGAATCAGCCCCAGCATTTT. It yields the protein CASGQGSLNQPQHF.

The rearrangement links TRBV30 to TRBJ2-4; tentatively, D is TRBD2 (6 bases). CDR3 size: 12 residues. Per germline, CDR1 GTSNPN and CDR2 SVGIG (reference sequence). Trimming pared 5 bases from V and 6 bases from J, leaving 11 bases between. The DNA for the CDR3 is TGTGCCTGGGGGACTCCGGGAAACATTCAGTACTTC. It encodes CAWGTPGNIQYF.

The chain couples TRBV19 to TRBJ2-1; D is undetermined. Germline V gene lookup returns CDR1 LNHDA and CDR2 SQIVND (reference sequence). The CDR3 has 14 amino acids. V gave up 3 bases and J gave up 5 bases, with 11 bases separating them. CDR3 coding DNA: TGTGCCAGTAGTATCCGTTACCGAGACAATGAGCAGTTCTTC. It yields the protein CASSIRYRDNEQFF.

The chain has TRBV19 and TRBJ2-2; D unclear. Trimming removed 7 bases at V and 4 bases at J, with 10 bases between. The CDR3 contains 13 residues. Germline CDR1 reads LNHDA; CDR2 reads SQIVND (reference sequence). CDR3 DNA: TGTGCCAGTACCCTAACCACCACCGGGGAGCTGTTTTTT. It translates to CASTLTTTGELFF. The variable domain in full, completed from reference TRBV19 and TRBJ2-2, reads DGGITQSPKYLFRKEGQNVTLSCEQNLNHDAMYWYRQDPGQGLRLIYYSQIVNDFQKGDIAEGYSVSREKKESFPLTVTSAQKNPTAFYLCASTLTTTGELFFGEGSRLTVL.

This clone occurred a few times. The chain couples TRBV7-6 to TRBJ2-3; possible D gene TRBD2, 6 bases. The CDR3 is 13 amino acids. Looked up from germline, CDR1 is SGHVS and CDR2 is FNYEAQ. Trimming took 5 bases from V and 5 from J, leaving 11 bases between them. CDR3 sequence reads: CASSLEAGDTQYF. CDR3 in DNA: TGTGCCAGCAGCCTCGAAGCGGGAGATACGCAGTATTTT.

This chain uses TRBV5-1 with TRBJ1-1; 7 bases are shared with TRBD1. The CDR3 has 14 residues. V shed 7 bases, J shed 1 base, and the junction held 7 bases outside the gene matches. Germline V CDR1 and CDR2: SGHRS, YFSETQ. The CDR3 is CASGEGAGNTEAFF. In nucleotides, the CDR3 is TGCGCCAGCGGAGAGGGGGCCGGGAACACTGAAGCTTTCTTT.